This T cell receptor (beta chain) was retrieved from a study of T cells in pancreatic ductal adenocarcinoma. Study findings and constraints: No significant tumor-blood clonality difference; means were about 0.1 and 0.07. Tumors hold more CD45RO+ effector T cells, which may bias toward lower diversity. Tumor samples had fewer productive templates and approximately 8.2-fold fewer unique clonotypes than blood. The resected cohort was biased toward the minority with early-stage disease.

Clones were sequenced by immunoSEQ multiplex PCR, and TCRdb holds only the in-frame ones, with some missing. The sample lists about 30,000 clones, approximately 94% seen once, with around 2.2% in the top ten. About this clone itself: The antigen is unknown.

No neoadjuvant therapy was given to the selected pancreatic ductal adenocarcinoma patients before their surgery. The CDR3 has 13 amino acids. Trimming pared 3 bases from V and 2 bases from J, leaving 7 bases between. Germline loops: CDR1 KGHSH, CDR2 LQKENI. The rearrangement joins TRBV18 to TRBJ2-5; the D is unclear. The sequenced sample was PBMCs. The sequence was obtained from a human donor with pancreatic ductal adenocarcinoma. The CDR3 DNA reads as TGTGCCAGCTCACCGAGGCATCAAGAGACCCAGTACTTC. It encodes CASSPRHQETQYF.